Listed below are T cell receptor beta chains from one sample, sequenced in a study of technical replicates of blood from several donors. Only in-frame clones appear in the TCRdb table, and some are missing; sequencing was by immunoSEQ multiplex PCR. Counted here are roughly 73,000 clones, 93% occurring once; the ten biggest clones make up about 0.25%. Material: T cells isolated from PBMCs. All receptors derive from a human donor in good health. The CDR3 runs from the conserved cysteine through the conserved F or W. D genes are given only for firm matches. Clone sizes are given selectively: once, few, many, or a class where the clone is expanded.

CDR3aa: CASSQTGTGRGSRDTQYF
CDR3nt: TGCGCCAGCAGCCAAACCGGGACAGGTCGAGGATCGAGGGATACGCAGTATTTT
d_gene: TRBD1
j_gene: TRBJ2-3
abundance: NA
v_gene: TRBV4-1

CDR3aa: CASSLSNQPQHF
CDR3nt: TGTGCCAGCAGCCTTAGTAATCAGCCCCAGCATTTT
d_gene: NA
j_gene: TRBJ1-5
abundance: NA
v_gene: TRBV7-9

CDR3aa: CASSYRQHDGYTF
CDR3nt: TGTGCCAGCAGTTACAGACAGCACGATGGCTACACCTTC
d_gene: NA
j_gene: TRBJ1-2
abundance: NA
v_gene: TRBV6-5

CDR3aa: CASSPAQAIGDTEAFF
CDR3nt: TGCGCCAGCAGCCCCGCCCAGGCGATCGGGGACACTGAAGCTTTCTTT
d_gene: NA
j_gene: TRBJ1-1
abundance: NA
v_gene: TRBV5-1

CDR3aa: CTSSFRDRTTDTQYF
CDR3nt: TGTACCAGCAGCTTCCGGGACAGGACCACAGATACGCAGTATTTT
d_gene: TRBD1
j_gene: TRBJ2-3
abundance: NA
v_gene: TRBV11-3

CDR3aa: CASSLGTRGNTIYF
CDR3nt: TGCGCCAGCAGCTTGGGAACGAGGGGAAACACCATATATTTT
d_gene: NA
j_gene: TRBJ1-3
abundance: NA
v_gene: TRBV5-1

CDR3aa: CASSSATGDGYGYTF
CDR3nt: TGCGCCAGCAGCTCTGCCACGGGGGACGGCTATGGCTACACCTTC
d_gene: NA
j_gene: TRBJ1-2
abundance: NA
v_gene: TRBV5-1

CDR3aa: CAARGAGDTQYF
CDR3nt: TGTGCCGCTCGGGGGGCGGGAGATACGCAGTATTTT
d_gene: NA
j_gene: TRBJ2-3
abundance: NA
v_gene: TRBV6-5

CDR3aa: CASTRGSISYEQYF
CDR3nt: TGTGCCAGCACGAGAGGGTCAATTTCCTACGAGCAGTACTTC
d_gene: NA
j_gene: TRBJ2-7
abundance: NA
v_gene: TRBV6-1

CDR3aa: CASFSTSGGGETQYF
CDR3nt: TGTGCCAGCTTTTCGACTAGCGGGGGGGGAGAGACCCAGTACTTC
d_gene: TRBD2
j_gene: TRBJ2-5
abundance: NA
v_gene: TRBV6-5

CDR3aa: CASSLRSGTYNEQFF
CDR3nt: TGTGCCAGCAGCTTAAGGAGCGGTACCTACAATGAGCAGTTCTTC
d_gene: NA
j_gene: TRBJ2-1
abundance: NA
v_gene: TRBV11-2

CDR3aa: CASSLSRHEKLFF
CDR3nt: TGTGCCAGCAGTTTATCGCGGCATGAAAAACTGTTTTTT
d_gene: NA
j_gene: TRBJ1-4
abundance: NA
v_gene: TRBV27

CDR3aa: CASSSPGQGMGGYTF
CDR3nt: TGTGCCAGCAGTTCCCCGGGACAGGGAATGGGTGGCTACACCTTC
d_gene: TRBD1
j_gene: TRBJ1-2
abundance: NA
v_gene: TRBV6-5

CDR3aa: CASSLGDRVYGYTF
CDR3nt: TGCGCCAGCAGCTTGGGGGACAGAGTCTATGGCTACACCTTC
d_gene: TRBD1
j_gene: TRBJ1-2
abundance: NA
v_gene: TRBV5-1

CDR3aa: CASSEGAQGTEAFF
CDR3nt: TGTGCCAGCAGTGAAGGTGCACAGGGGACTGAAGCTTTCTTT
d_gene: TRBD1
j_gene: TRBJ1-1
abundance: NA
v_gene: TRBV6-1

CDR3aa: CASSISGPGRNQPQHF
CDR3nt: TGTGCCAGTAGTATAAGTGGTCCAGGGCGCAATCAGCCCCAGCATTTT
d_gene: NA
j_gene: TRBJ1-5
abundance: NA
v_gene: TRBV19

CDR3aa: CASSEDVWPGTSEQYF
CDR3nt: TGCGCCAGCAGTGAGGATGTGTGGCCCGGGACTAGCGAGCAGTACTTC
d_gene: TRBD2
j_gene: TRBJ2-7
abundance: NA
v_gene: TRBV10-2

CDR3aa: CATHFERAPYTQYF
CDR3nt: TGTGCAACCCACTTTGAGAGGGCCCCTTATACGCAGTATTTT
d_gene: NA
j_gene: TRBJ2-3
abundance: NA
v_gene: TRBV5-4

CDR3aa: CASGHNSYEQYF
CDR3nt: TGTGCCAGCGGGCATAATTCCTACGAGCAGTACTTC
d_gene: NA
j_gene: TRBJ2-7
abundance: NA
v_gene: TRBV6-5

CDR3aa: CASSASTHLETQYF
CDR3nt: TGTGCCAGCAGCGCGTCGACTCATCTGGAGACCCAGTACTTC
d_gene: NA
j_gene: TRBJ2-5
abundance: NA
v_gene: TRBV5-4

CDR3aa: CASSQARQYNSPLHF
CDR3nt: TGTGCCAGCAGCCAAGCTAGACAGTATAATTCACCCCTCCACTTT
d_gene: NA
j_gene: TRBJ1-6
abundance: NA
v_gene: TRBV4-2

CDR3aa: CASSPPSTDTQYF
CDR3nt: TGTGCCAGTAGTCCTCCCAGCACAGATACGCAGTATTTT
d_gene: NA
j_gene: TRBJ2-3
abundance: NA
v_gene: TRBV19

CDR3aa: CSVEDSWGLPTDTQYF
CDR3nt: TGCAGCGTTGAAGACTCTTGGGGCCTACCCACAGATACGCAGTATTTT
d_gene: NA
j_gene: TRBJ2-3
abundance: NA
v_gene: TRBV29-1

CDR3aa: CASSSRDRGQETQYF
CDR3nt: TGCGCCAGCAGCTCGAGGGACAGGGGTCAAGAGACCCAGTACTTC
d_gene: TRBD1
j_gene: TRBJ2-5
abundance: NA
v_gene: TRBV5-1

CDR3aa: CASSLDGAPNSGYTF
CDR3nt: TGCGCCAGCAGCTTGGATGGGGCCCCGAACTCGGGCTACACCTTC
d_gene: NA
j_gene: TRBJ1-2
abundance: NA
v_gene: TRBV5-1

CDR3aa: CASSYIAGASYNEQFF
CDR3nt: TGTGCCAGCAGTTACATAGCGGGAGCCTCTTACAATGAGCAGTTCTTC
d_gene: TRBD2
j_gene: TRBJ2-1
abundance: NA
v_gene: TRBV6-5

CDR3aa: CASRKNRGLRAPGELFF
CDR3nt: TGTGCCAGCAGGAAAAACAGGGGGCTCCGTGCGCCCGGGGAGCTGTTTTTT
d_gene: TRBD1
j_gene: TRBJ2-2
abundance: NA
v_gene: TRBV28

CDR3aa: CASSLKTPYEQYF
CDR3nt: TGTGCCAGCAGCTTAAAAACACCGTACGAGCAGTACTTC
d_gene: NA
j_gene: TRBJ2-7
abundance: NA
v_gene: TRBV7-2

CDR3aa: CASSWTGTEGYTF
CDR3nt: TGTGCCAGCAGTTGGACAGGGACTGAGGGCTACACCTTC
d_gene: TRBD1
j_gene: TRBJ1-2
abundance: NA
v_gene: TRBV27

CDR3aa: CASSLSGEMNTEAFF
CDR3nt: TGTGCCAGCAGCTTATCCGGGGAAATGAACACTGAAGCTTTCTTT
d_gene: NA
j_gene: TRBJ1-1
abundance: NA
v_gene: TRBV11-2

CDR3aa: CASSFWTSGSPAKEQYF
CDR3nt: TGCGCCAGCAGCTTTTGGACTAGCGGGAGTCCGGCGAAAGAGCAGTACTTC
d_gene: TRBD2
j_gene: TRBJ2-7
abundance: NA
v_gene: TRBV5-1

CDR3aa: CASGQGLAGGETQYF
CDR3nt: TGCGCCAGCGGCCAAGGACTAGCGGGAGGCGAGACCCAGTACTTC
d_gene: TRBD2
j_gene: TRBJ2-5
abundance: NA
v_gene: TRBV10-2

CDR3aa: CSAYAAGGLNTEAFF
CDR3nt: TGCAGCGCATATGCGGCAGGGGGCCTGAACACTGAAGCTTTCTTT
d_gene: TRBD1
j_gene: TRBJ1-1
abundance: few
v_gene: TRBV29-1

CDR3aa: CAWSHWTGESYGYTF
CDR3nt: TGTGCCTGGAGTCACTGGACAGGGGAGAGTTATGGCTACACCTTC
d_gene: TRBD1
j_gene: TRBJ1-2
abundance: NA
v_gene: TRBV30

CDR3aa: CSARRDSRAGNTIYF
CDR3nt: TGCAGCGCCAGAAGGGACAGTCGAGCGGGAAACACCATATATTTT
d_gene: TRBD1
j_gene: TRBJ1-3
abundance: NA
v_gene: TRBV29-1

CDR3aa: CASSQQGPGELFF
CDR3nt: TGTGCCAGCAGCCAGCAGGGTCCCGGGGAGCTGTTTTTT
d_gene: NA
j_gene: TRBJ2-2
abundance: NA
v_gene: TRBV6-5

CDR3aa: CASSSGVIGNTIYF
CDR3nt: TGCGCCAGCAGCTCGGGGGTTATCGGAAACACCATATATTTT
d_gene: NA
j_gene: TRBJ1-3
abundance: NA
v_gene: TRBV5-1

CDR3aa: CASTRPGTNYNEQFF
CDR3nt: TGTGCCAGCACGCGCCCCGGGACTAACTACAATGAGCAGTTCTTC
d_gene: TRBD2
j_gene: TRBJ2-1
abundance: few
v_gene: TRBV6-5

CDR3aa: CASSRQGSSYNEQFF
CDR3nt: TGTGCCAGCAGTAGACAGGGAAGCTCCTACAATGAGCAGTTCTTC
d_gene: TRBD1
j_gene: TRBJ2-1
abundance: NA
v_gene: TRBV9

CDR3aa: CASSEGQGAFYGYTF
CDR3nt: TGTGCCAGCAGTGAAGGACAGGGGGCCTTCTATGGCTACACCTTC
d_gene: TRBD1
j_gene: TRBJ1-2
abundance: NA
v_gene: TRBV6-1

CDR3aa: CASSLERAQTQYF
CDR3nt: TGCGCCAGCAGCTTGGAGAGAGCACAGACCCAGTACTTC
d_gene: NA
j_gene: TRBJ2-5
abundance: NA
v_gene: TRBV5-1

CDR3aa: CASSQEDPGLAGGLNTGELFF
CDR3nt: TGCGCCAGCAGCCAAGAAGACCCGGGACTAGCGGGAGGACTTAACACCGGGGAGCTGTTTTTT
d_gene: TRBD2
j_gene: TRBJ2-2
abundance: NA
v_gene: TRBV4-1

CDR3aa: CASSVGRGSEAFF
CDR3nt: TGTGCCAGCAGCGTAGGACGAGGGTCTGAAGCTTTCTTT
d_gene: NA
j_gene: TRBJ1-1
abundance: NA
v_gene: TRBV9

CDR3aa: CASSPQMGRDSSNTGELFF
CDR3nt: TGTGCCAGCAGCCCACAAATGGGCAGGGACTCCTCGAACACCGGGGAGCTGTTTTTT
d_gene: NA
j_gene: TRBJ2-2
abundance: NA
v_gene: TRBV7-9

CDR3aa: CASSIPGQHSGNTIYF
CDR3nt: TGTGCCAGTAGTATTCCGGGACAGCACTCTGGAAACACCATATATTTT
d_gene: TRBD1
j_gene: TRBJ1-3
abundance: once
v_gene: TRBV19

CDR3aa: CSVSGLAGGYEQYF
CDR3nt: TGCAGCGTGTCTGGACTAGCGGGAGGATACGAGCAGTACTTC
d_gene: TRBD2
j_gene: TRBJ2-7
abundance: NA
v_gene: TRBV29-1

CDR3aa: CASSLEAFEQYF
CDR3nt: TGTGCCAGCAGCTTAGAAGCATTCGAGCAGTACTTC
d_gene: NA
j_gene: TRBJ2-7
abundance: NA
v_gene: TRBV11-3

CDR3aa: CASSSLAGGPDTQYF
CDR3nt: TGTGCCAGCAGTTCCTTAGCGGGAGGACCCGATACGCAGTATTTT
d_gene: TRBD2
j_gene: TRBJ2-3
abundance: once
v_gene: TRBV6-5

CDR3aa: CASSPSLTGSGYTEAFF
CDR3nt: TGCGCCAGCAGCCCATCCCTCACGGGCTCGGGATACACTGAAGCTTTCTTT
d_gene: NA
j_gene: TRBJ1-1
abundance: NA
v_gene: TRBV4-1